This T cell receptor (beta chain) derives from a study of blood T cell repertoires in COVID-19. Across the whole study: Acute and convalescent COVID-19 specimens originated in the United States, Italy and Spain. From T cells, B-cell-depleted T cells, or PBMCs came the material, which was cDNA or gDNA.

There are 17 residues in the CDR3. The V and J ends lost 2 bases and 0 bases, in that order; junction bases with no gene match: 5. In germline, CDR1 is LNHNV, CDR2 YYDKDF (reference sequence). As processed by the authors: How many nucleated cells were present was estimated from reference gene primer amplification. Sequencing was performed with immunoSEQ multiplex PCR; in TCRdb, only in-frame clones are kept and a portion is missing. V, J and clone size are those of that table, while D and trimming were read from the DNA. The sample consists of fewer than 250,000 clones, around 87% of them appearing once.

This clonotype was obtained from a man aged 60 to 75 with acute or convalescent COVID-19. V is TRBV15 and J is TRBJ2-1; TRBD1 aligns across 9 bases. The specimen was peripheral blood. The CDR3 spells CATSRYGTGSSYNEQFF. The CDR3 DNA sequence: TGTGCCACCAGCAGATACGGGACAGGGAGCTCCTACAATGAGCAGTTCTTC. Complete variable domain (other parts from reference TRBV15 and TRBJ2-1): DAMVIQNPRYQVTQFGKPVTLSCSQTLNHNVMYWYQQKSSQAPKLLFHYYDKDFNNEADTPDNFQSRRPNTSFCFLDIRSPGLGDTAMYLCATSRYGTGSSYNEQFFGPGTRLTVL.